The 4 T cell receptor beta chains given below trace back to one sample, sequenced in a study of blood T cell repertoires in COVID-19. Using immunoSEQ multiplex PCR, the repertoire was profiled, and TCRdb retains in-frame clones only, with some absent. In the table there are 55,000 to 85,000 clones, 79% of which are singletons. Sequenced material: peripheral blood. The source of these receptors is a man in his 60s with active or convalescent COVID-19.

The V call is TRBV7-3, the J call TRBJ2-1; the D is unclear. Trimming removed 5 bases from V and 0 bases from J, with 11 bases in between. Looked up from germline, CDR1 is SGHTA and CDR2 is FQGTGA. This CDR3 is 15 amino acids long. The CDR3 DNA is TGTGCCAGCAGCACCACGAGGAGCTCCTACAATGAGCAGTTCTTC. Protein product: CASSTTRSSYNEQFF.

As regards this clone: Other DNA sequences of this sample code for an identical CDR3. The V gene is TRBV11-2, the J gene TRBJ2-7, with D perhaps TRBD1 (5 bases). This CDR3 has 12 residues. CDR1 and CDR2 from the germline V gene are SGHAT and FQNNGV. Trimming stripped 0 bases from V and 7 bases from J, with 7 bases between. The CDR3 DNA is TGTGCCAGCAGCTTAGACCAGGGTGAGCAGTACTTC. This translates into CASSLDQGEQYF.

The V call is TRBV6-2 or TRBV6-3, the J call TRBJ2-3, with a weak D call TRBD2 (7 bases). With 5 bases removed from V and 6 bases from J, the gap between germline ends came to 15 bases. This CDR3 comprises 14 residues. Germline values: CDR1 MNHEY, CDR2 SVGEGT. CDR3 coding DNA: TGTGCCAGCAGTCCCGGGGGGCCGGAGGATACGCAGTATTTT. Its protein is CASSPGGPEDTQYF.

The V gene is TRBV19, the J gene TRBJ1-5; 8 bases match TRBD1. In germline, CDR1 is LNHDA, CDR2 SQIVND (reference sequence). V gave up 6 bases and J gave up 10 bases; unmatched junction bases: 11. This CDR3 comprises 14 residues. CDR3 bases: TGTGCCAGTAGGTTAGGCAGGGGGCCTCTACCCCAGCATTTT. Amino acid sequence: CASRLGRGPLPQHF.